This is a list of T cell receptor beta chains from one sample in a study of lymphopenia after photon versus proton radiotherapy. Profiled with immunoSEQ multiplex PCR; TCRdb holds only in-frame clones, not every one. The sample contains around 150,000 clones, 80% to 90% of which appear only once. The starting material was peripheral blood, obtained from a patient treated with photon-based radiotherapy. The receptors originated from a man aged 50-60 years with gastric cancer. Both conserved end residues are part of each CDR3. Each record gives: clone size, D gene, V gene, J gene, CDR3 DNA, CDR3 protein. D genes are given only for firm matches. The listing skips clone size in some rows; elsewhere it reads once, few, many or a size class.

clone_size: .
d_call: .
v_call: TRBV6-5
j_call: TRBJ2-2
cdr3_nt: TGTGCCAGCGGGGCTAGGCACACCGGGGAGCTGTTTTTT
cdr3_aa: CASGARHTGELFF

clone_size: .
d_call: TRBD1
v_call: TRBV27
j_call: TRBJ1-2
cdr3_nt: TGTGCCAGCTCCGACAGGGTGTGGAATGGCTACACCTTC
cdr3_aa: CASSDRVWNGYTF

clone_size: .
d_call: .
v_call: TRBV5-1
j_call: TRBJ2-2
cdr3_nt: TGCGCCAGCAGCTTGGTCCCAAATCTGAACACCGGGGAGCTGTTTTTT
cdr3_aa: CASSLVPNLNTGELFF

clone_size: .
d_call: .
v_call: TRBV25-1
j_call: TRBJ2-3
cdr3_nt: TGTGCCAGCAGCCCTCGAAGGGGCGGGGGCTCGACAGATACGCAGTATTTT
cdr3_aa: CASSPRRGGGSTDTQYF

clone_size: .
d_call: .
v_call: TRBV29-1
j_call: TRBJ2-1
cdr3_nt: TGCAGCGTTGAAGGGACGGTCAATGAGCAGTTCTTC
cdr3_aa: CSVEGTVNEQFF

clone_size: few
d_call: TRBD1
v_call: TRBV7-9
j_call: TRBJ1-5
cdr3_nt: TGTGCCAGCAGCGGAGGGACAGGGGGCCTCTATAGCAATCAGCCCCAGCATTTT
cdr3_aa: CASSGGTGGLYSNQPQHF

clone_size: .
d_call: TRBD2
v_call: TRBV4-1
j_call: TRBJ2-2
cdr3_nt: TGCGCCAGCAGCCAAGAGGGGCTAGCGGGAGGGACCGGGGAGCTGTTTTTT
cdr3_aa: CASSQEGLAGGTGELFF

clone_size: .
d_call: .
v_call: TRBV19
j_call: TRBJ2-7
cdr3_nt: TGTGCCAGTAGTTCCCTCGGAGGGGTCTACGAGCAGTACTTC
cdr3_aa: CASSSLGGVYEQYF

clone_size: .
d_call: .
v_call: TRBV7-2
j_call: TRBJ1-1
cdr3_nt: TGTGCCAGCAGCTTTAACCCCCTAAACACTGAAGCTTTCTTT
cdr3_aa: CASSFNPLNTEAFF

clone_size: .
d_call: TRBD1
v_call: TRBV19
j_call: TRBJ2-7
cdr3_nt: TGTGCCAGTAGCCGTCGGGACAGAGCGTACGAGCAGTACTTC
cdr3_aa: CASSRRDRAYEQYF

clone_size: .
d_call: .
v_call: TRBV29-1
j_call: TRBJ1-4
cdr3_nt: TGCAGCGTTGCCCCGGGCCCGCGAGAAGAACTGTTTTTT
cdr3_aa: CSVAPGPREELFF

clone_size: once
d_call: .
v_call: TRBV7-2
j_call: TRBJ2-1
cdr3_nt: TGTGCCAGCACTTACCTGGCCCTCGGGGAGCAGTTCTTC
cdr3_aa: CASTYLALGEQFF

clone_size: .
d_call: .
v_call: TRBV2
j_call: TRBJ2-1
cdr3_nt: TGTGCCAGCGACAGGAAGGACAATGAGCAGTTCTTC
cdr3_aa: CASDRKDNEQFF

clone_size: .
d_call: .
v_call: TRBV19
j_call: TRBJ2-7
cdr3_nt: TGTGCCAGTAGTATCGGCGAGTCCTACGAGCAGTACTTC
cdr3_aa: CASSIGESYEQYF

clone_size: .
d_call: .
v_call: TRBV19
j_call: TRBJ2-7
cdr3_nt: TGTGCCAGTAGTATAGCAGCCAGGGGCCGTCTCGACGAGCAGTACTTC
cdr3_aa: CASSIAARGRLDEQYF

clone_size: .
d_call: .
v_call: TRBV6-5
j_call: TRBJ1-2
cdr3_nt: TGTGCCAGCAGTTACGACAGAGCTAACTATGGCTACACCTTC
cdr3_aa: CASSYDRANYGYTF

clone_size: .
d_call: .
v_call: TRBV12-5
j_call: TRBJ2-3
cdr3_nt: TGTGCTAGTGGTCCCCTCCGAGGATTCGGGGCCCGAAGGGGGACAGATACGCAGTATTTT
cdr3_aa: CASGPLRGFGARRGTDTQYF

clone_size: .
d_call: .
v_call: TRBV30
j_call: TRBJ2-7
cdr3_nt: TGTGCCTGGAGTGGAACTTTAGGACTGCCCTTCTACGAGCAGTACTTC
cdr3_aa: CAWSGTLGLPFYEQYF

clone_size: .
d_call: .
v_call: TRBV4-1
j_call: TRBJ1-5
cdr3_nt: TGCGCCAGCAGCCAAGATCATGGTCAGCCCCAGCATTTT
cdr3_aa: CASSQDHGQPQHF

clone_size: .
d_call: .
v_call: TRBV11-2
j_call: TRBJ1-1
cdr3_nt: TGTGCCAGCAGCTTAGACCCAGGAAGTCGGACTGAAGCTTTCTTT
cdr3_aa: CASSLDPGSRTEAFF

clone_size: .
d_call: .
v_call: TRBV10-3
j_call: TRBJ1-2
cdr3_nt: TGTGCCATCAGTGGGGAGGGACACTCTAACTATGGCTACACCTTC
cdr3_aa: CAISGEGHSNYGYTF

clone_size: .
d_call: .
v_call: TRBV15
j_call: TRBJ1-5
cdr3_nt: TGTGCCACCAGCAGAGATGTAGGACTGTATCAGCCCCAGCATTTT
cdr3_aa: CATSRDVGLYQPQHF

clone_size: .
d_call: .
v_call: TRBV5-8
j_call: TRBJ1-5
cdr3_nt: TGTGCCAGCAGCTTGCAACTGGGAGGGCAGCCCCAGCATTTT
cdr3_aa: CASSLQLGGQPQHF

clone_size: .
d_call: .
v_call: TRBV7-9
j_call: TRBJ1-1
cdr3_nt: TGTGCCAGCAGCTTCAAAGTGGACACTGAAGCTTTCTTT
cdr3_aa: CASSFKVDTEAFF

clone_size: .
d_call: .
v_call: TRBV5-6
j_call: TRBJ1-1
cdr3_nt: TGTGCCAGCAGCTCTATCGCTCGCGGGTTAAACCCCAACACTGAAGCTTTCTTT
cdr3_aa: CASSSIARGLNPNTEAFF

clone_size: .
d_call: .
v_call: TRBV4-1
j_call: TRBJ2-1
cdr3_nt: TGCGCCAGCAGCCTTGACACCTCTCGGGAGCAGTTCTTC
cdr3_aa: CASSLDTSREQFF

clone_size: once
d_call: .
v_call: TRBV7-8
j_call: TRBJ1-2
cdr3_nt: TGTGCCAGCAGCTTACCCTCCCGGGCTATCCCTTATGGCTACACCTTC
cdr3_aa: CASSLPSRAIPYGYTF

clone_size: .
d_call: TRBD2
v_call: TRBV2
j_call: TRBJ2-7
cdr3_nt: TGTGCCAGCAGCCTAGCGGAGTCCTACGAGCAGTACTTC
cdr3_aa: CASSLAESYEQYF

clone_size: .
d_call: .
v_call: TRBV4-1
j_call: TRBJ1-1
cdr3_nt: TGCGCCAGCAGCCAAGATCGGGGTCATAGGACTGAAGCTTTCTTT
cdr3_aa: CASSQDRGHRTEAFF